This T cell receptor beta chain emerged from a study of neurological immune-mediated disorders. Study-level findings and limits: While HTLV-1-associated myelopathy showed the greatest TCR clonal expansion, multiple sclerosis showed the least, falling below healthy controls.

Trimming took 5 bases from V and 0 from J, leaving 14 bases between them. Germline V CDR1 and CDR2: SGHAT, FQDESV (reference sequence). The CDR3 extends over 15 amino acids. Many counts were recorded for this clonotype. The antigen is not known. 5'RACE generated cDNA with 10-nucleotide random UMIs. TCRdb reanalysed the 5' RACE reads using MiXCR and keeps one entry per CDR3 protein. In the table there are roughly 56,000 distinct CDR3 sequences, 3% to 3.5% of which are singletons. The origin of this receptor is a woman in her fifties or sixties with multiple sclerosis. V is TRBV11-1 and J is TRBJ2-7; a possible D gene is TRBD1 (6 bases). The sample consisted of PBMCs. The CDR3 DNA is TGTGCCAGCAGCCACGACGGACAGAGCTCCTACGAGCAGTACTTC. It specifies CASSHDGQSSYEQYF.